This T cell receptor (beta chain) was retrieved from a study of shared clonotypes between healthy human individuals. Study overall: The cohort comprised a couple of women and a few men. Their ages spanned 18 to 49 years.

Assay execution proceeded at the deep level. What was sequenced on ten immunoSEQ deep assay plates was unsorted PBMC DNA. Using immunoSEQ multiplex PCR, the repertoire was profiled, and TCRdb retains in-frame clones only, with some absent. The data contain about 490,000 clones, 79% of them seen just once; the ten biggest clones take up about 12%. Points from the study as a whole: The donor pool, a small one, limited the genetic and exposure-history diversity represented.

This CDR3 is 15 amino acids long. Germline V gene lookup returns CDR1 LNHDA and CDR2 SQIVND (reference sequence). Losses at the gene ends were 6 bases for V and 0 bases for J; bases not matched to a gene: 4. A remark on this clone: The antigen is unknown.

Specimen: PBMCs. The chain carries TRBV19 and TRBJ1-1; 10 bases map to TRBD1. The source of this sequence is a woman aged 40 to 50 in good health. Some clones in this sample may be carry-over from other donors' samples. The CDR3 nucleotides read TGTGCCAGTAGGTGGGGACAGGGGATGAACACTGAAGCTTTCTTT. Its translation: CASRWGQGMNTEAFF.